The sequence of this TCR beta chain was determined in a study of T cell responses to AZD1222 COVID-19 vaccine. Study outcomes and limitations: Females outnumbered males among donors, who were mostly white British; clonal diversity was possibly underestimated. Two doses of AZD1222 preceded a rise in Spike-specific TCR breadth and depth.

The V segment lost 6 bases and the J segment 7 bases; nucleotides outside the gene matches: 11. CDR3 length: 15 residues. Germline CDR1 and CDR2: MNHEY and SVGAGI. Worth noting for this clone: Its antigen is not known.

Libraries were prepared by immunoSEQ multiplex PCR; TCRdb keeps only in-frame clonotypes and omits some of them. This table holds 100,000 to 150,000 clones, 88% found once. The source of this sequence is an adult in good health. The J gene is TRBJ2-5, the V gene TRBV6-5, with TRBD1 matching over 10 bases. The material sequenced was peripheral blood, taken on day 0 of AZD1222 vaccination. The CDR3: CASRDRDRGMGTQYF. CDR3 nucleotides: TGTGCCAGCAGGGACCGGGACAGGGGTATGGGGACCCAGTACTTC.